Listed below are T cell receptor beta chains from one sample, sequenced in a study of blood T cell repertoires in COVID-19. Sequencing used immunoSEQ multiplex PCR; TCRdb keeps in-frame clones, though not all of them. This table holds hundreds of thousands of clones, around 88% found once. The sequenced sample was PBMCs or T cells enriched from blood (not recorded which). These receptors were taken from a woman aged 25 to 39 who had been exposed to COVID-19. Each CDR3 is given with its conserved first and last residue. The order of the fields is V gene, clone size, J gene, D gene, CDR3 DNA, CDR3 protein. A D gene is named only where the DNA matches it firmly. Clone sizes are given selectively: once, few, many, or a class where the clone is expanded.

V: TRBV18; size: NA; J: TRBJ1-3; D: TRBD1; DNA: TGTGCCAGCTCGTATACAGGGGGCGGCTCTGGAAACACCATATATTTT; CDR3: CASSYTGGGSGNTIYF
V: TRBV19; size: NA; J: TRBJ1-1; D: TRBD1; DNA: TGTGCCAGTAGTCTTGGACAGGCGCTTGAAGCTTTCTTT; CDR3: CASSLGQALEAFF
V: TRBV7-2; size: few; J: TRBJ1-4; D: NA; DNA: TGTGCCAGCAGCTTACAGGGACTTACTAATGAAAAACTGTTTTTT; CDR3: CASSLQGLTNEKLFF
V: TRBV6-4; size: NA; J: TRBJ1-2; D: NA; DNA: TGTGCCAGCAGGGAGGGGACTCAGGGTGGCTACACCTTC; CDR3: CASREGTQGGYTF
V: TRBV5-1; size: NA; J: TRBJ1-2; D: NA; DNA: TGCGCCAGCAGCCCTGTGGATGTAACAGGGAGGGGCTATGGCTACACCTTC; CDR3: CASSPVDVTGRGYGYTF
V: TRBV5-1; size: NA; J: TRBJ2-3; D: TRBD2; DNA: TGCGCCAGCAGCTTGGAGGCTAGCGGGGGGGTCAAACCCCGGGGCACAGATACGCAGTATTTT; CDR3: CASSLEASGGVKPRGTDTQYF
V: TRBV5-1; size: NA; J: TRBJ2-3; D: TRBD2; DNA: TGCGCCAGCACCGCCCTAAACTTACTAGCGGGGGGGACAGATACGCAGTATTTT; CDR3: CASTALNLLAGGTDTQYF
V: TRBV19; size: NA; J: TRBJ1-2; D: TRBD1; DNA: TGTGCCAGTAGTATGGCTGGACAGGGCAACTATGGCTACACCTTC; CDR3: CASSMAGQGNYGYTF
V: TRBV6-5; size: NA; J: TRBJ2-7; D: TRBD1; DNA: TGTGCCAGCAGTTACTCGTACAGGGGGCCGATCCACGAGCAGTACTTC; CDR3: CASSYSYRGPIHEQYF
V: TRBV2; size: NA; J: TRBJ1-1; D: NA; DNA: TGTGCCAGCAGAACCGAATTGGGGCCCTCTGAAGCTTTCTTT; CDR3: CASRTELGPSEAFF
V: TRBV9; size: few; J: TRBJ1-6; D: TRBD1; DNA: TGTGCCAGCAGCGTAGGAAGGGGGCAGGAAAATTCACCCCTCCACTTT; CDR3: CASSVGRGQENSPLHF
V: TRBV10-3; size: NA; J: TRBJ1-1; D: NA; DNA: TGTGCCATCAGTGAGCAACCAGGGGCTAGCACTGAAGCTTTCTTT; CDR3: CAISEQPGASTEAFF
V: TRBV19; size: NA; J: TRBJ2-4; D: TRBD1; DNA: TGTGCCAGTAGTATAGGTCTTATGTTACAGGGGGCTCCCAAAAACATTCAGTACTTC; CDR3: CASSIGLMLQGAPKNIQYF
V: TRBV9; size: NA; J: TRBJ1-2; D: NA; DNA: TGTGCCAGCAGCGTAGGTACAGGCGACAACTTCTATGGCTACACCTTC; CDR3: CASSVGTGDNFYGYTF
V: TRBV10-3; size: NA; J: TRBJ1-1; D: NA; DNA: TGTGCCATCAGTAGGACAGTGGTGGACACTGAAGCTTTCTTT; CDR3: CAISRTVVDTEAFF
V: TRBV30; size: NA; J: TRBJ1-2; D: TRBD1; DNA: TGTGCCTGGGGCGACCCGACAGGGATCGGCTACACCTTC; CDR3: CAWGDPTGIGYTF
V: TRBV28; size: few; J: TRBJ2-5; D: NA; DNA: TGTGCCAGCAGTTCCCCCGGGGGTCAAGAGACCCAGTACTTC; CDR3: CASSSPGGQETQYF
V: TRBV7-9; size: NA; J: TRBJ2-3; D: TRBD2; DNA: TGTGCCAGCAGCCAAAGCGGGGGGGTTTTTGATACGCAGTATTTT; CDR3: CASSQSGGVFDTQYF
V: TRBV5-6; size: NA; J: TRBJ1-1; D: NA; DNA: TGTGCCAGCAGCCCAGATGGGGGCTCTTTTACTGAAGCTTTCTTT; CDR3: CASSPDGGSFTEAFF
V: TRBV30; size: NA; J: TRBJ2-4; D: NA; DNA: TGTGCCTGGAGAGGGGTAGCCAAAAACATTCAGTACTTC; CDR3: CAWRGVAKNIQYF
V: TRBV28; size: NA; J: TRBJ2-5; D: TRBD2; DNA: TGTGCCAGCAGTTTATCGTCAGGGACTAGCGTTTTTGAGACCCAGTACTTC; CDR3: CASSLSSGTSVFETQYF
V: TRBV24-1; size: NA; J: TRBJ2-2; D: TRBD1; DNA: TGTGCCACCAGTAGGGGGCAGGGGTCAACCGGGGAGCTGTTTTTT; CDR3: CATSRGQGSTGELFF
V: TRBV3-1/TRBV3-2; size: NA; J: TRBJ2-2; D: TRBD2; DNA: TGTGCCAGCAGCCAAGATTTGGGACTAGGGTCGGGGACCGGGGAGCTGTTTTTT; CDR3: CASSQDLGLGSGTGELFF
V: TRBV11-2; size: NA; J: TRBJ1-1; D: NA; DNA: TGTGCCAGCAGCTCAAACCAGGGCGTTGGACCTGAAGCTTTCTTT; CDR3: CASSSNQGVGPEAFF
V: TRBV29-1; size: NA; J: TRBJ2-1; D: NA; DNA: TGCAGCGTTGATTGGCCGACGACTTTCAATGAGCAGTTCTTC; CDR3: CSVDWPTTFNEQFF
V: TRBV19; size: NA; J: TRBJ1-3; D: NA; DNA: TGTGCCAGTAGTACCTACTCTGGAAACACCATATATTTT; CDR3: CASSTYSGNTIYF
V: TRBV3-1/TRBV3-2; size: NA; J: TRBJ2-3; D: TRBD2; DNA: TGTGCCAGCAGCCTGACTAGCGGGGCCCGGAGTTTT; CDR3: CASSLTSGARSF
V: TRBV2; size: few; J: TRBJ1-2; D: TRBD1; DNA: TGTGCCAGCAGTGAATGGACAGGCCACTATGGCTACACCTTC; CDR3: CASSEWTGHYGYTF
V: TRBV12-3/TRBV12-4; size: NA; J: TRBJ1-4; D: NA; DNA: TGTGCCAGCTTGGGGGGGACTGAAAAACTGTTTTTT; CDR3: CASLGGTEKLFF
V: TRBV24-1; size: once; J: TRBJ2-5; D: TRBD1; DNA: TGTGCCACCAGTGATGAGGGGACAGAAGAGACCCAGTACTTC; CDR3: CATSDEGTEETQYF
V: TRBV5-1; size: NA; J: TRBJ1-5; D: NA; DNA: TGCGCCAGCAGCTTGTCACCAGGGGATAGCAATCAGCCCCAGCATTTT; CDR3: CASSLSPGDSNQPQHF
V: TRBV11-3; size: NA; J: TRBJ1-5; D: NA; DNA: TGTGCCAGCAGCTTAGGTCCGCCCGGTCAGCCCCAGCATTTT; CDR3: CASSLGPPGQPQHF
V: TRBV4-2; size: NA; J: TRBJ2-1; D: TRBD2; DNA: TGTGCCAGCAGCCAAGATCGCGGGGGGGCCTACAATGAGCAGTTCTTC; CDR3: CASSQDRGGAYNEQFF
V: TRBV27; size: NA; J: TRBJ2-7; D: TRBD1; DNA: TGTGCCAGCAGCCGACCTCCGGGACAGGGGAGTAAATCCTACGAGCAGTACTTC; CDR3: CASSRPPGQGSKSYEQYF
V: TRBV11-2; size: NA; J: TRBJ2-7; D: NA; DNA: TGTGCCAGCAGCTTAGGGCACAGGTTCTACGAGCAGTACTTC; CDR3: CASSLGHRFYEQYF
V: TRBV19; size: once; J: TRBJ1-1; D: TRBD1; DNA: TGTGCCAGTAGTCCGCAGGGGGATCGAACTGAAGCTTTCTTT; CDR3: CASSPQGDRTEAFF
V: TRBV3-1/TRBV3-2; size: NA; J: TRBJ1-5; D: NA; DNA: TGTGCCAGCAGCCTTGGGGGCACCAATCAGCCCCAGCATTTT; CDR3: CASSLGGTNQPQHF
V: TRBV29-1; size: NA; J: TRBJ2-7; D: NA; DNA: TGCAGCGTTGAGGGCTTTTCCTACGAGCAGTACTTC; CDR3: CSVEGFSYEQYF
V: TRBV7-9; size: NA; J: TRBJ1-2; D: NA; DNA: TGTGCCAGCAGCTTAGACAGATCCTATGGCTACACCTTC; CDR3: CASSLDRSYGYTF
V: TRBV27; size: NA; J: TRBJ1-5; D: NA; DNA: TGTGCCACTTCTCGGGGAAGGAATCAGCCCCAGCATTTT; CDR3: CATSRGRNQPQHF
V: TRBV7-2; size: NA; J: TRBJ1-5; D: NA; DNA: TGTGCCAGCAGCACGGAGTGGGTCGGCGGCAATCAGCCCCAGCATTTT; CDR3: CASSTEWVGGNQPQHF
V: TRBV27; size: NA; J: TRBJ2-3; D: NA; DNA: TGTGCCAGCAGTTTAGAACAGGGAATGGTAGATACGCAGTATTTT; CDR3: CASSLEQGMVDTQYF
V: TRBV6-5; size: NA; J: TRBJ1-3; D: TRBD1; DNA: TGTGCCAGCAAGATGGACAGGGGATCTGGAAACACCATATATTTT; CDR3: CASKMDRGSGNTIYF
V: TRBV7-8; size: NA; J: TRBJ1-5; D: TRBD1; DNA: TGTGCCAGCAGCTTAAGATCAGGGGGCAGTCAGCCCCAGCATTTT; CDR3: CASSLRSGGSQPQHF
V: TRBV2; size: NA; J: TRBJ2-6; D: NA; DNA: TGTGCCAGCAGTGAGGCCTCCGGGGCCAACGTCCTGACTTTC; CDR3: CASSEASGANVLTF